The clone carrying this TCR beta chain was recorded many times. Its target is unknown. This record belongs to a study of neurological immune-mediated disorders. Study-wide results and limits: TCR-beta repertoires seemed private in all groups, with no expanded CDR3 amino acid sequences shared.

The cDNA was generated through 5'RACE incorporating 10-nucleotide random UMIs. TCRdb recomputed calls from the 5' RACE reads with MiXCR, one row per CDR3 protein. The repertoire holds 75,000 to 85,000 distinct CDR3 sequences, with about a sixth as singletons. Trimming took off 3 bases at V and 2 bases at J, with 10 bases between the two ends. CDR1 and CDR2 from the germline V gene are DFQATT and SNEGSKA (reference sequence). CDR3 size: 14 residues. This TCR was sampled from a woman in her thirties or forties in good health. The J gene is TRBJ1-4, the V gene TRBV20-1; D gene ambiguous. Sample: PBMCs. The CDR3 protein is CSASPFFTNEKLFF. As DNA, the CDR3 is TGCAGTGCTAGTCCGTTTTTTACTAATGAAAAACTGTTTTTT.